This T cell receptor beta chain was identified during a study of shared clonotypes between healthy human individuals. Study-wide points: What naive subsets generally showed was a larger estimated richness than memory subsets showed.

Of note for this clone: Its target is not known.

This table comes from immunoSEQ multiplex PCR, and its TCRdb copy is limited to in-frame clones, with some not included. The sample lists some 1 million clones, about 75% occurring once. Germline loops: CDR1 MNHNY, CDR2 SVGAGI (reference sequence). The CDR3 covers 14 residues. Trimming removed 6 bases at V and 7 bases at J, with 17 bases between. The chain uses TRBV6-6 and TRBJ2-3; unclear D gene. The specimen was memory CD4+ T cells sorted from blood. Subset in this sample: CD45RA-negative fraction. This clonotype was obtained from a man aged 18 to 30 in good health. The CDR3 is CASSPTRAANTQYF. Written as DNA, the CDR3 is TGTGCCAGCAGCCCCACCCGGGCCGCTAATACGCAGTATTTT.